This T cell receptor (beta chain) stems from a study of blood T cell repertoires in COVID-19. Study at large: Sites in the United States, Italy and Spain provided acute and convalescent COVID-19 samples. T cells, B-cell-depleted T cells, or PBMCs provided the cDNA or gDNA that served as material.

Followed longitudinally, the Seattle patients had been enrolled during active infection. Original methodology: Amplification from reference gene primers served as the basis for estimated nucleated cell counts. TCRdb keeps only in-frame clones here, not all; method: immunoSEQ multiplex PCR. The DNA was the basis for D and trimming; V, J and clone size are from that table. The table shows 200,000 to 300,000 clones, with about 93% occurring only once. With V trimmed by 4 bases and J by 0 bases, 7 bases remained unmatched. Germline CDR1 LGHDT, CDR2 YNNKEL (reference sequence). The CDR3 extends over 17 amino acids.

This receptor was obtained from a man aged 25 to 40 with COVID-19, enrolled during active disease. V usage is TRBV3-1 (or the pseudogene TRBV3-2) and J usage is TRBJ2-3, with 10 positions matching TRBD2. Sequencing was done on a sample of peripheral blood. The CDR3 DNA follows: TGTGCCAGCAGCCCTCAGCGGGGGGGGTCTAGCACAGATACGCAGTATTTT. It codes for CASSPQRGGSSTDTQYF.